A selection of T cell receptor beta chains follows, all from one sample in a study of control samples from healthy donors and cancer patients. Clones were read by immunoSEQ multiplex PCR, and TCRdb kept only the in-frame ones, dropping some. This sample carries under 450,000 clones, around nine tenths of them seen once, and the ten largest clones take just under 6.5%. Sequenced input: PBMCs. All receptors derive from a man in his forties with head and neck cancer. Each CDR3 is given with its conserved first and last residue. Each record gives: J gene, V gene, clone size, D gene, CDR3 protein, CDR3 DNA. The D gene is left open where the match is weak. Size values are once, few and many counts, or a class for expanded clones, and some rows have none.

TRBJ2-3	TRBV5-4	few	TRBD2	CASRPGLAGPPSTDTQYF	TGTGCCAGTAGACCGGGACTAGCCGGTCCTCCTAGCACAGATACGCAGTATTTT
TRBJ1-5	TRBV10-3	NA	TRBD1	CATGQGVQSRQPQHF	TGTGCCACCGGACAGGGTGTTCAATCACGGCAGCCCCAGCATTTT
TRBJ2-5	TRBV5-1	NA	TRBD2	CASSLVLAGFQQETQYF	TGCGCCAGCAGCTTGGTGCTAGCGGGGTTCCAGCAAGAGACCCAGTACTTC
TRBJ1-2	TRBV7-2	NA	NA	CASSSQDSRKDYTF	TGTGCCAGCAGCTCCCAGGACTCCCGGAAGGACTACACCTTC
TRBJ1-5	TRBV28	few	NA	CASSLPGMEGQPQHF	TGTGCCAGCAGCCTCCCAGGGATGGAGGGACAGCCCCAGCATTTT
TRBJ2-3	TRBV7-3	NA	TRBD2	CASSQGSGGPYTQYF	TGTGCCAGCAGTCAAGGGTCGGGAGGTCCGTATACGCAGTATTTT
TRBJ2-3	TRBV7-2	NA	TRBD2	CASTSPSGITDTQYF	TGTGCCAGCACCTCCCCTAGCGGAATCACAGATACGCAGTATTTT
TRBJ1-4	TRBV11-2	NA	NA	CASSPARKLFF	TGTGCCAGCAGCCCAGCAAGAAAACTGTTTTTT
TRBJ2-6	TRBV9	NA	NA	CASSDAGVGANVLTF	TGTGCCAGCAGCGACGCAGGGGTCGGGGCCAACGTCCTGACTTTC
TRBJ2-4	TRBV7-2	NA	TRBD2	CASSWGGLAKNIQYF	TGTGCCAGCAGCTGGGGGGGGTTGGCCAAAAACATTCAGTACTTC
TRBJ1-1	TRBV28	NA	NA	CASSLIERGETEAFF	TGTGCCAGCAGTTTAATTGAGCGGGGGGAGACTGAAGCTTTCTTT
TRBJ1-1	TRBV19	once	TRBD1	CASRTGAYTEAFF	TGTGCCAGCAGGACAGGGGCTTACACTGAAGCTTTCTTT
TRBJ2-1	TRBV25-1	NA	NA	CASSLAGAREQFF	TGTGCCAGCAGTCTGGCGGGGGCGCGGGAGCAGTTCTTC
TRBJ1-2	TRBV11-2	NA	NA	CASSPPDYYGYTF	TGTGCCAGCAGCCCCCCGGATTACTATGGCTACACCTTC
TRBJ2-2	TRBV24-1	NA	TRBD1	CATSSGQGPGELFF	TGTGCCACCAGTTCAGGACAGGGACCCGGGGAGCTGTTTTTT
TRBJ2-1	TRBV28	NA	TRBD2	CASTTGTSLTYNEQFF	TGTGCCAGCACTACCGGGACTAGCTTAACCTACAATGAGCAGTTCTTC
TRBJ2-3	TRBV18	NA	NA	CASTLAVAPDTQYF	TGTGCCAGCACCCTTGCCGTAGCCCCAGATACGCAGTATTTT
TRBJ1-6	TRBV2	NA	TRBD1	CASRLQGGWKSSPLHF	TGTGCCAGCAGGCTACAGGGGGGGTGGAAGAGTTCACCCCTCCACTTT
TRBJ1-1	TRBV19	NA	NA	CASSISAVGEGFF	TGTGCCAGTAGTATTTCGGCAGTGGGTGAGGGTTTCTTT
TRBJ1-1	TRBV28	NA	NA	CASSFPPTEAFF	TGTGCCAGCAGTTTTCCTCCCACTGAAGCTTTCTTT
TRBJ1-5	TRBV30	NA	NA	CAWSVTGRSQPQHF	TGTGCCTGGAGTGTAACCGGGAGGTCTCAGCCCCAGCATTTT
TRBJ2-1	TRBV6-5	NA	TRBD1	CASSTRDRGSDEQFF	TGTGCCAGCAGCACCAGGGACAGGGGTTCGGATGAGCAGTTCTTC
TRBJ2-7	TRBV6-2/TRBV6-3	NA	NA	CASSYDSWYEQYF	TGTGCCAGCAGTTACGACAGTTGGTACGAGCAGTACTTC
TRBJ1-6	TRBV4-1	NA	TRBD1	CASSQGPQGPYNSPLHF	TGCGCCAGCAGCCAAGGCCCACAGGGGCCCTATAATTCACCCCTCCACTTT
TRBJ2-2	TRBV5-1	NA	TRBD1	CASQGVGELFF	TGCGCCAGCCAGGGGGTCGGGGAGCTGTTTTTT
TRBJ2-7	TRBV3-1/TRBV3-2	NA	NA	CASSQGGQSGHEQYF	TGTGCCAGCAGCCAAGGCGGACAGTCAGGCCACGAGCAGTACTTC
TRBJ1-6	TRBV30	NA	TRBD1	CAWSKQGYNSPLHF	TGTGCCTGGAGTAAACAGGGGTATAATTCACCCCTCCACTTT
TRBJ2-3	TRBV19	NA	TRBD2	CASSIGRVSTDTQYF	TGTGCCAGTAGTATTGGGAGGGTTAGCACAGATACGCAGTATTTT
TRBJ1-3	TRBV6-2/TRBV6-3	once	NA	CASSYSTGSGNTIYF	TGTGCCAGCAGTTACTCGACAGGCTCTGGAAACACCATATATTTT
TRBJ2-1	TRBV18	NA	NA	CASSPQRAGYNEQFF	TGTGCCAGCTCACCTCAGCGGGCCGGCTACAATGAGCAGTTCTTC
TRBJ2-3	TRBV25-1	few	NA	CASSPSFSTDTQYF	TGTGCCAGCAGTCCCTCATTTAGCACAGATACGCAGTATTTT
TRBJ1-5	TRBV5-1	NA	NA	CASSLRPEENQPQHF	TGCGCCAGCAGCTTGAGGCCAGAGGAAAATCAGCCCCAGCATTTT
TRBJ2-2	TRBV28	NA	NA	CAGGARDTGELFF	TGTGCCGGGGGGGCGCGGGACACCGGGGAGCTGTTTTTT
TRBJ2-7	TRBV5-4	once	NA	CASSLESGYEQYF	TGTGCCAGCAGCTTGGAATCGGGCTACGAGCAGTACTTC
TRBJ2-7	TRBV28	NA	NA	CASSPWTDRSYEQYF	TGTGCCAGCAGTCCATGGACAGACCGCTCCTACGAGCAGTACTTC
TRBJ1-2	TRBV28	NA	TRBD1	CASSRDRGYTF	TGTGCCAGCAGCCGGGACAGAGGCTACACCTTC
TRBJ1-2	TRBV20-1	NA	NA	CSARRYGYTF	TGCAGTGCTAGGCGATATGGCTACACCTTC
TRBJ2-7	TRBV4-2	few	TRBD2	CASSQTGTSGLYEQYF	TGTGCCAGCAGCCAGACGGGGACTAGCGGACTCTACGAGCAGTACTTC
TRBJ2-5	TRBV7-9	NA	TRBD2	CASSRTSGRETQYF	TGTGCCAGCAGCCGGACTAGCGGGAGGGAGACCCAGTACTTC
TRBJ2-7	TRBV7-9	NA	NA	CASSLASGDYEQYF	TGTGCCAGCAGCTTAGCCAGCGGAGACTACGAGCAGTACTTC
TRBJ2-7	TRBV5-4	NA	NA	CASSFGTYEQYF	TGTGCCAGCAGCTTCGGGACCTACGAGCAGTACTTC
TRBJ1-2	TRBV12-3/TRBV12-4	NA	TRBD1	CASSPGGGGYTF	TGTGCCAGCAGCCCAGGGGGTGGGGGCTACACCTTC
TRBJ2-1	TRBV5-1	NA	NA	CASSLLGVGSLATYNEQFF	TGCGCCAGCAGCTTGTTGGGGGTCGGGTCGTTAGCGACCTACAATGAGCAGTTCTTC
TRBJ1-1	TRBV9	NA	TRBD1	CASSVVGQGNTEAFF	TGTGCCAGCAGCGTAGTCGGACAGGGGAACACTGAAGCTTTCTTT
TRBJ2-3	TRBV5-1	NA	TRBD1	CASSLEGGADTQYF	TGCGCCAGCAGCTTGGAAGGGGGCGCAGATACGCAGTATTTT
TRBJ2-7	TRBV6-6	NA	NA	CASSYGGTSGEQYF	TGTGCCAGCAGTTACGGAGGCACATCGGGCGAGCAGTACTTC
TRBJ2-1	TRBV3-1/TRBV3-2	NA	NA	CASSRRGANEQFF	TGTGCCAGCAGCCGAAGGGGCGCCAATGAGCAGTTCTTC
TRBJ1-4	TRBV28	NA	NA	CASREHGNEKLFF	TGTGCCAGCAGAGAGCACGGTAATGAAAAACTGTTTTTT
TRBJ2-2	TRBV14	NA	NA	CASSRRGLDTGELFF	TGTGCCAGCAGCCGGCGGGGCTTAGACACCGGGGAGCTGTTTTTT
TRBJ1-2	TRBV30	once	TRBD1	CAWTRTGFYGYTF	TGTGCCTGGACCCGGACAGGTTTCTATGGCTACACCTTC
TRBJ2-3	TRBV27	NA	NA	CASSSSLADTQYF	TGTGCCAGCAGTTCCTCACTAGCAGATACGCAGTATTTT
TRBJ2-3	TRBV7-2	NA	TRBD2	CASSPPGTSGDTQYF	TGTGCCAGCAGCCCCCCGGGGACTAGCGGAGATACGCAGTATTTT
TRBJ2-1	TRBV27	once	NA	CASSTSGPYNEQFF	TGTGCCAGCAGTACTTCCGGGCCGTACAATGAGCAGTTCTTC
TRBJ2-1	TRBV9	NA	NA	CASSVGIGADNEQFF	TGTGCCAGCAGCGTAGGGATCGGGGCGGACAATGAGCAGTTCTTC